Sequencing of this T cell receptor (beta chain) was carried out in a study of response to subunit inactivated influenza vaccine. Study-wide results and limits: Every seasonal influenza vaccination brings in few new T cells, the authors suggested.

TCRdb analysed the RT-PCR reads with MiXCR anew, one entry per CDR3 protein. The sample yields hundreds of thousands of distinct CDR3 sequences, around 25% seen once. The CDR3 loop spans 15 amino acids. V lost 3 bases and J lost 2, with 14 bases in between. As concerns this clonotype: As yet, its antigen is unknown.

The chain couples TRBV12-3 or TRBV12-4 to TRBJ2-7, with D perhaps matching TRBD1 (6 bases). This specimen was CD4+ T cells sorted from PBMCs, taken roughly 5 days after vaccination. The source is a man aged 50 or older who received an inactivated influenza vaccine. The CDR3 sequence is CASSFRGTYTYEQYF. CDR3 DNA: TGTGCCAGCAGTTTTAGGGGGACGTACACCTACGAGCAGTACTTC.